This T cell receptor (beta chain) was identified in a study of CD8+CD57+ T cells in acquired aplastic anemia. On the study more broadly: Sorted CD4+ and CD8+ cells gave a mean 3.2 ug DNA, range 0.2 to 27.4 ug. CD4+ reads averaged approximately 9.9 million in healthy donors.

As regards this clonotype: The antigen is not known.

Study-wide findings and caveats: Levels of CD8+ Simpson's diversity were not significantly distinct in patients versus controls.

Germline CDR1 and CDR2: ENHRY and SYGVKD. CDR3 length: 15 residues. Unmatched junction bases numbered 15, after V lost 10 bases and J lost 8 bases. It was genomic DNA that served as the template for profiling TCR beta VDJ and CDR3. TCRdb re-analysed the reads in MiXCR, keeping a single row per CDR3 protein. The table shows about 180,000 distinct CDR3 sequences, with under 55% occurring only once. Sequencing was performed on sorted CD4+, CD8+, or CD8+CD57+ T cells (not recorded which) from PBMCs. The rearrangement uses TRBV10-3 and TRBJ2-1, with TRBD2 identical over 9 bases. The receptor comes from a human donor in good health. The CDR3 loop reads CATNRAREGLDEQFF. CDR3 sequence (DNA): TGTGCCACCAATCGGGCGCGGGAGGGCCTCGATGAGCAGTTCTTC.